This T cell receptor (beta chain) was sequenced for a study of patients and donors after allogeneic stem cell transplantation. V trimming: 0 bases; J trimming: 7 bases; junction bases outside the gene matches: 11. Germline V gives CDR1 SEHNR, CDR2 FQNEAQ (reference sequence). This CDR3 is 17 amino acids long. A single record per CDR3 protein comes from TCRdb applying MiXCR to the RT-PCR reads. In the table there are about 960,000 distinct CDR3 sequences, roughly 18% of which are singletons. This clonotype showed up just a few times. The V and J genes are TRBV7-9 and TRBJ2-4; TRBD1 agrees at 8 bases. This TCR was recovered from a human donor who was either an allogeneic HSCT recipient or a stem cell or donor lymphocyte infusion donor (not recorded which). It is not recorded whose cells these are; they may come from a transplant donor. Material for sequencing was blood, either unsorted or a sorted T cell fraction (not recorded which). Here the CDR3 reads CASSLATPGTGGNIQYF. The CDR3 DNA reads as TGTGCCAGCAGCTTAGCAACCCCCGGAACAGGGGGTAACATTCAGTACTTC. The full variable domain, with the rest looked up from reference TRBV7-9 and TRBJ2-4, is DTGVSQNPRHKITKRGQNVTFRCDPISEHNRLYWYRQTLGQGPEFLTYFQNEAQLEKSRLLSDRFSAERPKGSFSTLEIQRTEQGDSAMYLCASSLATPGTGGNIQYFGAGTRLSVL.